This T cell receptor (beta chain) was retrieved from a study of healthy donors' naive CD4 and CD8 T cells. TCR libraries were built from approximately 520 ng of total RNA by linear amplification. Each CDR3 protein is one row after TCRdb ran MiXCR on the reads. The sample consists of some 190,000 distinct CDR3 sequences, nearly 75% of them appearing once. As for this clonotype: The antigen remains undetermined.

Whole-study results and caveats: Possible naive T cell homeostatic proliferation bias remained unaddressed. Most V and J genes were reportedly biased between naive CD4+ and CD8+ cells. Chains were not paired, since alpha and beta were sequenced in bulk.

The receptor comes from a pool of human donors in good health; the sample pools cells from several healthy donors. The specimen was naive CD4+ and CD8+ T cells sorted from blood, pooled from several donors.

CDR3 sequence (DNA): TGCGCCAGCAATCAGGGACAGGGAAATGAGCAGTTCTTC. Protein: CASNQGQGNEQFF. J is TRBJ2-1 and V is TRBV4-3; 9 bases are shared with TRBD1. In germline, CDR1 is LGHNA, CDR2 YSLEER. Trimming took 7 bases from V and 7 from J; bases not matched to a gene: 5. CDR3 length: 13 amino acids.